The 3 T cell receptor beta chains in this list originate from one sample, sequenced in a study of T-cell reconstitution after alpha-beta-depleted transplantation in children listed by TCRdb under 2016. The label giving this sample's treatment or condition can be read as: allogeneic hematopoietic cell transplantation with graft depleted of TCRalphabeta T cells and CD19 B cells. The library came from PCR. Instrument on record: Illumina HiSeq 2500. TCR library preparation used molecular barcoding, with unique molecular identifiers applied to normalize quantification of the TCRbeta repertoire. TCRdb trimmed the raw reads at Q25, called clones with MiXCR and kept productive beta chains. Rows are unified per CDR3 protein, each entry keeping the most common DNA and genes. The sample table records hundreds of thousands of distinct CDR3 sequences; roughly 16% of these occur just once. The ten largest make up about 5% of the sample.

Sample: PBMCs, mostly from graft donor cells, taken 360 days after TCRalphabeta/CD19-depleted stem cell transplant. The receptors were sampled from a male patient younger than 18 who had a stem cell transplant for acute lymphoblastic leukemia, so the T cells may come from the graft donor.

The chain carries TRBV9 and TRBJ1-4; D perhaps matches TRBD1 (5 bases). The V and J ends lost 3 bases and 6 bases respectively, with 15 bases between them. This CDR3 region has 15 residues. Germline lookup yields CDR1 SGDLS and CDR2 YYNGEE. This CDR3 is CASSAKQGGYEKLFF. Written as DNA, the CDR3 is TGTGCCAGCAGCGCTAAGCAGGGAGGGTATGAAAAACTGTTTTTT.

The CDR3 DNA sequence: TGTGCCAGCAGCCAACAGATCAGGGGGCTTGAGCAGTTCTTC. This codes for CASSQQIRGLEQFF. The rearrangement links TRBV3-1 to TRBJ2-1; 8 positions match TRBD1. V shed 2 bases and J 9 bases; nucleotides not matched to a gene: 6. Germline lookup yields CDR1 LGHDT and CDR2 YNNKEL (reference sequence). The CDR3 has 14 residues.

This clonotype was counted many times. This chain connects TRBV27 to TRBJ2-7, with 10 bases identical to TRBD2. CDR1 is MNHEY and CDR2 is SMNVEV in the germline V gene (reference sequence). The length of the CDR3 is 16 residues. V lost 2 bases, J lost 3 bases, and 7 bases stayed unmatched. CDR3 region: CASSLRGLARGYEQYF. CDR3 DNA sequence: TGTGCCAGCAGTTTAAGGGGACTAGCGCGTGGCTACGAGCAGTACTTC.